This T cell receptor beta chain originates from a study of T cell responses to AZD1222 COVID-19 vaccine. Regarding the study as a whole: It was only after the peak T cell response that any repertoires were sampled. Spike-specific TCR repertoires showed rising breadth and depth after two AZD1222 doses.

Turning to this clone: Its specificity is unknown.

Germline assignment: CDR1 SGDLS and CDR2 YYNGEE. The CDR3 totals 14 residues. V trimming: 0 bases; J trimming: 7 bases; junction bases outside the gene matches: 3. Using immunoSEQ multiplex PCR, the repertoire was profiled, and TCRdb retains in-frame clones only, with some absent. The data contain 84,000 or so clones, 87% of them singletons. The sample in question was peripheral blood, obtained on day 0 of AZD1222 vaccination. The gene calls are TRBV9 and TRBJ1-4; 7 nucleotides match TRBD1. This sequence originates from an adult in good health. CDR3 region: CASSVDRGGEKLFF. Here the CDR3 DNA reads TGTGCCAGCAGCGTAGACAGGGGCGGTGAAAAACTGTTTTTT.